The 10 T cell receptor beta chains below come from one sample, sequenced in a study of cytomegalovirus exposure and HLA in healthy donors (dated by TCRdb to 2017 to 2019). Library preparation employed the immunoSEQ multiplex PCR assay. TCRdb's version of the immuneACCESS table is confined to in-frame rearrangements and falls short of the full clone set. An unresolved V gene accounts for under half of the shortfall where checked; the remainder is of unknown origin. In all, the sample holds some 56,000 clones, and over 85% of those were seen once. About 1.1% of the sample belongs to the ten largest clones. Sequencing was performed on PBMCs. All receptors come from a man younger than 35 in good health and CMV-seronegative.

The chain is built from TRBV23-1 and TRBJ2-7; perhaps TRBD1 as D (6 bases). TRBV23-1 carries the ORF label, with uncertain function. This CDR3 comprises 16 residues. V was shortened by 6 bases and J by 0 bases, with 18 bases between the two germline ends. The DNA for the CDR3 is TGCGCCAGCAGAGCAGGAGGAGGACAGAGCTCCTACGAGCAGTACTTC. Translation gives CASRAGGGQSSYEQYF.

The CDR3 loop reads CASYGQGDYGYTF. The DNA for the CDR3 is TGTGCCAGCTACGGACAGGGAGACTATGGCTACACCTTC. This chain uses TRBV5-4 with TRBJ1-2; 8 nucleotides agree with TRBD1. The ends lost 7 bases at V and 3 bases at J; junction bases unmatched: 5. The CDR3 covers 13 residues. Germline CDR1 SGHNT, CDR2 YYREEE (reference sequence).

The rearrangement joins TRBV7-2 to TRBJ2-1; 12 nucleotides align to TRBD2. Per germline, CDR1 SGHTA and CDR2 FQGNSA. The CDR3 is made up of 18 amino acids. The V gene end was trimmed by 7 bases and the J gene end by 6 bases; junction bases not matched to a gene: 16. Here the CDR3 DNA reads TGTGCCAGCAACTTTTTCCGGGGGGGACTAGCGGGCAGCAATGAGCAGTTCTTC. Amino acids: CASNFFRGGLAGSNEQFF.

There are a few counts of this clone. The rearrangement uses TRBV28 and TRBJ1-2, with TRBD1 identical over 7 bases. This CDR3 is 13 amino acids long. Germline V gene data show CDR1 as MDHEN and CDR2 as SYDVKM. Losses at the gene ends were 5 bases for V and 8 bases for J; bases not matched to a gene: 8. CDR3 residues: CASSRGQSVGYTF. The CDR3 DNA reads as TGTGCCAGCAGTCGGGGACAGTCCGTAGGCTACACCTTC.

The V and J genes are TRBV7-9 and TRBJ1-1, with 12 bases lining up with TRBD1. With V trimmed by 5 bases and J by 6 bases, 10 bases remained unmatched. Per germline, CDR1 SEHNR and CDR2 FQNEAQ (reference sequence). The CDR3 length is 16 residues. CDR3 in DNA: TGTGCCAGCAGCCAAAACCCGGGACAGGGGGCTTCTGAAGCTTTCTTT. It specifies CASSQNPGQGASEAFF. The full variable domain, rest sourced from reference TRBV7-9 and TRBJ1-1, is DTGVSQNPRHKITKRGQNVTFRCDPISEHNRLYWYRQTLGQGPEFLTYFQNEAQLEKSRLLSDRFSAERPKGSFSTLEIQRTEQGDSAMYLCASSQNPGQGASEAFFGQGTRLTVV.

This sequence joins TRBV6-6 and TRBJ1-2, with unresolved D. Between the trimmed V and J ends, which lost 2 bases and 8 bases, there was a span of 12 bases. The CDR3 totals 13 residues. Germline CDR1 and CDR2: MNHNY and SVGAGI (reference sequence). This CDR3 is CASSYNPVAGYTF. The CDR3 DNA follows: TGTGCCAGCAGTTACAATCCGGTTGCCGGCTACACCTTC.

The table lists this clone with a few counts. The chain uses TRBV2 and TRBJ1-5; 7 bases match TRBD1. Looked up from germline, CDR1 is SNHLY and CDR2 is FYNNEI. V was pared by 7 bases and J by 4 bases, with 4 bases of the junction left unmatched. The CDR3 sequence is 13 residues long. CDR3 residues: CASTTGLNQPQHF. Written as DNA, the CDR3 is TGTGCCAGCACGACAGGGCTGAATCAGCCCCAGCATTTT.

This clone was detected only a few times. Other DNA sequences in this specimen translate into the identical CDR3. The V gene is TRBV7-9, the J gene TRBJ2-3, with D unresolved. V lost 6 bases to trimming and J lost 6 bases, with 7 bases between them. This CDR3 has 11 amino acids. Germline V CDR1 and CDR2: SEHNR, FQNEAQ (reference sequence). CDR3 DNA sequence: TGTGCCAGCAGTCCAGCGGATACGCAGTATTTT. Translating gives CASSPADTQYF.

The chain carries TRBV21-1 and TRBJ2-1; TRBD2 reflects the table's D call only, with no check against the DNA. TRBV21-1 is listed as a pseudogene. The CDR3 totals 14 residues. The CDR3 sequence: CASSPKGLNNEQFF. The DNA of the CDR3 is TGTGCCAGCAGCCCCAAAGGACTCAACAATGAGCAGTTCTTC.

The V call is TRBV28, the J call TRBJ2-1; D is unresolved. The V gene's germline CDR1 is MDHEN and CDR2 SYDVKM. The CDR3 length is 15 residues. The ends were cut back, 7 bases at V and 2 bases at J, with 15 bases in the middle. The CDR3 region is CASIRTPAPYNEQFF. The DNA for the CDR3 is TGTGCCAGCATCCGAACTCCAGCGCCCTACAATGAGCAGTTCTTC.